Below are 28 T cell receptor beta chains sequenced from a single sample in a study of cytomegalovirus exposure and HLA in healthy donors. Primers included in the PCR were 60 Vbeta and 13 Jbeta primers. Sequencing was performed with immunoSEQ multiplex PCR; in TCRdb, only in-frame clones are kept and a portion is missing. This table has about 76,000 clones, roughly 76% appearing once. Material: PBMCs. The receptors shown here come from a woman in her twenties or thirties in good health and CMV-seronegative.

V is TRBV18 and J is TRBJ2-1, with D maybe TRBD1 (6 bases). The germline CDR1 and CDR2 sequences are KGHSH and LQKENI. The CDR3 spans 15 residues. V lost 4 bases to trimming and J lost 9 bases, with 19 bases between them. The CDR3 region is CASSRRDIPPGEQFF. The CDR3 DNA sequence: TGTGCCAGCTCACGCCGGGACATCCCCCCAGGTGAGCAGTTCTTC.

This sequence joins TRBV7-9 and TRBJ1-4, with D tentatively TRBD1 (5 bases). Germline V gene data show CDR1 as SEHNR and CDR2 as FQNEAQ (reference sequence). This CDR3 is 13 amino acids long. V gave up 7 bases and J gave up 5 bases, with 11 bases separating them. CDR3 DNA sequence: TGTGCCAGCATGGGCAGGGCCAATGAAAAACTGTTTTTT. Translated, it gives CASMGRANEKLFF.

The chain carries TRBV6-5 and TRBJ2-1; 7 bases align to TRBD2. Germline loops: CDR1 MNHEY, CDR2 SVGAGI. V lost 2 bases and J lost 7; bases outside the gene matches: 5. CDR3 length: 14 amino acids. The CDR3 DNA reads TGTGCCAGCAGTTACGGACTAGAAGGAAATGAGCAGTTCTTC. It yields the protein CASSYGLEGNEQFF.

V and J are TRBV6-1 and TRBJ2-7; the match to TRBD1 covers 9 bases. Germline assignment: CDR1 MNHNS and CDR2 SASEGT. V lost 8 bases and J lost 6; bases outside the gene matches: 11. This CDR3 has 14 amino acids. The CDR3 sequence is CASGIGTGMIEQYF. CDR3 coding DNA: TGTGCCAGCGGAATCGGGACAGGGATGATCGAGCAGTACTTC.

The chain has TRBV14 and TRBJ2-5, with 9 bases that match TRBD1. The CDR3 covers 15 residues. With 3 bases clipped from V and 7 bases from J, the junction kept 9 bases outside the gene matches. Germline CDR1 reads SGHDN; CDR2 reads FVKESK. The CDR3 DNA sequence: TGTGCCAGCAGCCAGAGACAGGGGGGCAGCGGGACCCAGTACTTC. Translating it yields CASSQRQGGSGTQYF.

The V and J genes are TRBV7-3 and TRBJ2-1; TRBD2 matches 8 bases. Trimming cost V 6 bases and J 4 bases; bases outside gene matches: 8. Germline V gene lookup returns CDR1 SGHTA and CDR2 FQGTGA. The CDR3 sequence is 15 residues long. CDR3 sequence: CASSSSGSRYNEQFF. The CDR3 DNA sequence: TGTGCCAGCAGTTCGAGCGGGAGTAGGTACAATGAGCAGTTCTTC.

J is TRBJ2-4 and V is TRBV9; TRBD2 matches 7 bases. The CDR3 is 16 amino acids. CDR1 is SGDLS, CDR2 YYNGEE, per germline. Trimming removed 0 bases from V and 8 bases from J; junction bases left unmatched: 11. CDR3 coding DNA: TGTGCCAGCAGCGTAGGGAGCGGGATGGAGGTTGACATTCAGTACTTC. Residues: CASSVGSGMEVDIQYF.

J is TRBJ1-1 and V is TRBV19; D unclear. CDR3 size: 13 residues. V lost 3 bases to trimming and J lost 2 bases, with 7 bases between them. Per germline, CDR1 LNHDA and CDR2 SQIVND (reference sequence). The CDR3, as DNA: TGTGCCAGTAGTATCCGTTTAAACACTGAAGCTTTCTTT. Translating gives CASSIRLNTEAFF.

The rearrangement uses TRBV2 and TRBJ2-5; 8 bases agree with TRBD2. With V trimmed by 4 bases and J by 0 bases, 7 bases remained unmatched. CDR3 length: 16 residues. Germline V gene sequence: CDR1 SNHLY, CDR2 FYNNEI. The chain's CDR3 is CASSVLPGLDQETQYF. CDR3 nucleotide sequence: TGTGCCAGCAGTGTCCTACCGGGACTAGACCAAGAGACCCAGTACTTC.

The chain joins TRBV27 to TRBJ1-5; D is possibly TRBD1 (6 bases). This CDR3 has 15 amino acids. Trimming removed 6 bases at V and 5 bases at J, with 17 bases between. Germline V gene lookup returns CDR1 MNHEY and CDR2 SMNVEV (reference sequence). The CDR3 DNA is TGTGCCAGCAGACTGGACAGTCACTCCTATCAGCCCCAGCATTTT. The encoded protein is CASRLDSHSYQPQHF.

The gene calls are TRBV2 and TRBJ1-2; 7 bases are a match to TRBD1. Germline CDR1 is SNHLY and CDR2 is FYNNEI. The CDR3 length is 12 residues. Trimming removed 11 bases from V and 2 bases from J; junction bases left unmatched: 5. CDR3 DNA sequence: TGTGCCGCACAACAGGGGAACTATGGCTACACCTTC. Translating gives CAAQQGNYGYTF.

CDR3 region: CASSHRNTGELFF. The CDR3 DNA follows: TGTGCCAGTAGTCACAGGAACACCGGGGAGCTGTTTTTT. The chain joins TRBV19 to TRBJ2-2; no firm D call. Trimming removed 5 bases from V and 1 base from J, with 5 bases in between. The CDR3 is 13 residues long. Germline V gene lookup returns CDR1 LNHDA and CDR2 SQIVND (reference sequence).

The V call is TRBV4-1, the J call TRBJ1-2; 7 bases align to TRBD1. V shed 3 bases, J shed 8 bases, and the junction held 12 bases outside the gene matches. The CDR3 length is 15 residues. Per germline, CDR1 MGHRA and CDR2 YSYEKL. The chain's CDR3 is CASSQDMTGSNGYTF. The CDR3 DNA follows: TGCGCCAGCAGCCAGGACATGACAGGGTCTAACGGCTACACCTTC.

This clone was observed a few times. The rearrangement joins TRBV10-3 to TRBJ2-4; 8 nucleotides line up with TRBD2. Germline V gene data show CDR1 as ENHRY and CDR2 as SYGVKD. This CDR3 contains 14 residues. V shed 3 bases and J 5 bases; nucleotides not matched to a gene: 3. Here the CDR3 DNA reads TGTGCCATCAGTGATAGCGGGACCGAAAACATTCAGTACTTC. This sequence encodes CAISDSGTENIQYF.

The gene calls are TRBV29-1 and TRBJ2-3; TRBD1 matches at 12 bases. CDR3 length: 15 amino acids. Per germline, CDR1 SQVTM and CDR2 ANQGSEA. After removal of 7 bases from V and 4 bases from J, the junction contained 9 bases not matched to a gene. The CDR3 loop is CSGESWDRGPDTQYF. The CDR3 DNA is TGCAGCGGAGAAAGTTGGGACAGGGGGCCAGATACGCAGTATTTT.

This clone was detected a few times. The rearrangement links TRBV10-3 to TRBJ2-1; 8 nucleotides agree with TRBD1. CDR3 length: 14 amino acids. After removal of 9 bases from V and 4 bases from J, the junction contained 8 bases not matched to a gene. In germline, CDR1 is ENHRY, CDR2 SYGVKD. Here the CDR3 reads CAIARDRGYNEQFF. CDR3 DNA: TGTGCCATTGCCCGAGACAGGGGATACAATGAGCAGTTCTTC.

J is TRBJ2-1 and V is TRBV9; 11 positions agree with TRBD2. From germline, CDR1 is SGDLS and CDR2 YYNGEE. This CDR3 is built from 16 residues. V dropped 3 bases and J dropped 6; count of bases not matched to a gene: 8. Here the CDR3 DNA reads TGTGCCAGCAGCGCTAGAGTAGCGGGGGGGGTCAATGAGCAGTTCTTC. Translating gives CASSARVAGGVNEQFF.

The rearrangement joins TRBV9 to TRBJ2-3; 7 bases are shared with TRBD2. The junction had 13 bases not matched to a gene; V was cut back by 3 bases and J by 6 bases. Looked up from germline, CDR1 is SGDLS and CDR2 is YYNGEE. This CDR3 spans 16 amino acids. The CDR3 spells CASSAPLRTSGDTQYF. CDR3 DNA sequence: TGTGCCAGCAGCGCGCCCCTCCGGACTAGTGGGGATACGCAGTATTTT.

The V gene is TRBV7-3, the J gene TRBJ2-1, with 14 bases matching TRBD2. Unmatched junction bases numbered 7, after V lost 5 bases and J lost 7 bases. Germline CDR1 is SGHTA and CDR2 is FQGTGA. CDR3 length: 16 amino acids. The CDR3 here is CASSHWTSGGLNEQFF. CDR3 DNA sequence: TGTGCCAGCAGCCATTGGACTAGCGGGGGGTTGAATGAGCAGTTCTTC.

The V and J genes are TRBV4-2 and TRBJ1-1; 10 nucleotides agree with TRBD1. The CDR3 consists of 15 residues. Germline V CDR1 and CDR2: LGHNA, YNFKEQ. Losses at the gene ends were 5 bases for V and 6 bases for J; bases not matched to a gene: 9. DNA of the CDR3: TGTGCCAGCAGCGCTTCCCGGGACAGGGGATCTGAAGCTTTCTTT. It specifies CASSASRDRGSEAFF.

V gene TRBV6-1 combines with J gene TRBJ1-5, with TRBD1 matching over 9 bases. This CDR3 is built from 14 residues. With V trimmed by 4 bases and J by 7 bases, 5 bases remained unmatched. Germline CDR1 is MNHNS and CDR2 is SASEGT. The CDR3 protein is CASSAQGARQPQHF. Written as DNA, the CDR3 is TGTGCCAGCAGTGCACAGGGGGCTCGCCAGCCCCAGCATTTT.

This clone showed up just a few times. The V gene is TRBV5-4, the J gene TRBJ1-4; 9 bases agree with TRBD1. The J segment lost 6 bases and the V segment lost 0 bases, leaving 3 bases of the junction unmatched. From germline, CDR1 is SGHNT and CDR2 YYREEE (reference sequence). The CDR3 has 15 amino acids. CDR3 in amino acids: CASSLGGQGDEKLFF. The CDR3 coding sequence is TGTGCCAGCAGCTTGGGGGGACAGGGCGATGAAAAACTGTTTTTT.

This rearrangement joins TRBV7-2 to TRBJ1-5, with D unresolved. The CDR3 extends over 12 amino acids. In germline, CDR1 is SGHTA, CDR2 FQGNSA. Trimming left V 3 bases short and J 5 bases short, with 5 bases between. CDR3 DNA: TGTGCCAGCAGCTTTATGTATCAGCCCCAGCATTTT. It yields the protein CASSFMYQPQHF. Full variable domain (remainder filled in from reference TRBV7-2 and TRBJ1-5): GAGVSQSPSNKVTEKGKDVELRCDPISGHTALYWYRQSLGQGLEFLIYFQGNSAPDKSGLPSDRFSAERTGGSVSTLTIQRTQQEDSAVYLCASSFMYQPQHFGDGTRLSIL.

The chain is built from TRBV14 and TRBJ2-1; no definite D call. V was cut by 0 bases and J by 7 bases, with 7 bases left in between. The CDR3 is made up of 13 amino acids. CDR1 is SGHDN and CDR2 is FVKESK in the germline V gene. CDR3 sequence: CASSQDGVNEQFF. In nucleotides, the CDR3 is TGTGCCAGCAGCCAAGACGGAGTAAATGAGCAGTTCTTC. Complete variable domain (other parts from reference TRBV14 and TRBJ2-1): EAGVTQFPSHSVIEKGQTVTLRCDPISGHDNLYWYRRVMGKEIKFLLHFVKESKQDESGMPNNRFLAERTGGTYSTLKVQPAELEDSGVYFCASSQDGVNEQFFGPGTRLTVL.

This clone came up a few times. The chain is built from TRBV6-6 and TRBJ1-6, with 9 bases lining up with TRBD1. Germline assignment: CDR1 MNHNY and CDR2 SVGAGI (reference sequence). This CDR3 spans 15 amino acids. Trimming took 6 bases from V and 9 from J; bases not matched to a gene: 9. The CDR3 reads CASRPPGQGSSPLHF. The CDR3 DNA is TGTGCCAGCAGGCCCCCGGGACAGGGAAGTTCACCCCTCCACTTT.

The gene calls are TRBV6-1 and TRBJ2-2, with TRBD2 identical over 7 bases. CDR3 size: 16 residues. Germline V gene sequence: CDR1 MNHNS, CDR2 SASEGT. Losses at the gene ends were 1 base for V and 6 bases for J; bases not matched to a gene: 8. Written as DNA, the CDR3 is TGTGCCAGCAGTGAAGGGGGAGGGGTCGGCTCCGGGGAGCTGTTTTTT. As protein: CASSEGGGVGSGELFF.

On this clone itself: One junction end disagrees with the germline gene, perhaps due to a read error. The chain couples TRBV7-7 to TRBJ2-1, with 9 nucleotides matching TRBD2. This CDR3 is built from 20 residues. Germline CDR1 SSHAT, CDR2 FNYEAQ (reference sequence). CDR3 nucleotides: TGTGCTAGCAGCTTAGCGGGGACCCCTGGCGGGAGGGGCCCCCAGCATGAGCAGTTCTTC. Its translation is CASSLAGTPGGRGPQHEQFF.

The DNA for the CDR3 is TGCGCCAGCAGCCTAAACAGGGTTCGAAATTCACCCCTCCACTTT. Protein sequence: CASSLNRVRNSPLHF. This chain uses TRBV10-1 with TRBJ1-6; a possible D gene is TRBD1 (6 bases). Looked up from germline, CDR1 is WNHNN and CDR2 is SYGVQD (reference sequence). With 6 bases removed from V and 7 bases from J, the gap between germline ends came to 16 bases. The CDR3 has 15 residues.